The 24 T cell receptor beta chains in this list originate from one sample, sequenced in a study of blood T cell repertoires in COVID-19. Some clones are missing from TCRdb's copy, which holds only in-frame ones; the method was immunoSEQ multiplex PCR. This sample has under 300,000 clones, with 70% to 90% found just once. Sample: peripheral blood. These receptors were taken from a middle-aged woman who had recovered from COVID-19.

The chain recombines TRBV7-9 with TRBJ2-1, with TRBD2 identical over 10 bases. CDR3 length: 15 amino acids. V was clipped by 5 bases and J by 9 bases; unmatched bases: 10. Germline V CDR1 and CDR2: SEHNR, FQNEAQ (reference sequence). The CDR3 is CASSPSGGPRGEQFF. As DNA, the CDR3 is TGTGCCAGCAGCCCTAGCGGGGGCCCCAGGGGTGAGCAGTTCTTC.

CDR3 loop: CASSLRSSGGEETQYF. DNA of the CDR3: TGTGCCAGCAGCTTAAGAAGTAGCGGGGGTGAGGAGACCCAGTACTTC. The rearrangement uses TRBV11-3 and TRBJ2-5, with 9 bases identical to TRBD2. From germline, CDR1 is SGHNT and CDR2 YENEEA. CDR3 size: 16 residues. V lost 2 bases to trimming and J lost 5 bases; unmatched junction nucleotides: 9.

The chain couples TRBV5-1 to TRBJ1-4; D might be TRBD1 (6 bases). Germline loops: CDR1 SGHRS, CDR2 YFSETQ. The CDR3 extends over 14 amino acids. V was clipped by 0 bases and J by 15 bases, with 18 bases between them. Here the CDR3 DNA reads TGCGCCAGCAGCTTGGAAGGCCGGACAGCTATAATGTTTTTT. It specifies CASSLEGRTAIMFF.

V is TRBV3-1 (or the pseudogene TRBV3-2) and J is TRBJ2-1, with D hard to call. The germline CDR1 and CDR2 sequences are LGHDT and YNNKEL (reference sequence). The V end was cut by 3 bases, the J end by 4 bases, with 16 bases between. The CDR3 consists of 16 residues. Written as DNA, the CDR3 is TGTGCCAGCAGCCACCCAGCGAAACCGGATTACAATGAGCAGTTCTTC. This translates into CASSHPAKPDYNEQFF.

This sequence joins TRBV4-3 and TRBJ2-4; 11 bases map to TRBD2. The V gene's germline CDR1 is LGHNA and CDR2 YSLEER. This CDR3 is 16 amino acids long. V lost 2 bases and J lost 8; bases outside the gene matches: 8. The DNA of the CDR3 is TGCGCCAGCAGCCAAATAGCGGGAGGGCCCGGGTACATTCAGTACTTC. It codes for CASSQIAGGPGYIQYF.

The chain links TRBV28 to TRBJ2-2; no clear D gene. Germline assignment: CDR1 MDHEN and CDR2 SYDVKM. The CDR3 sequence is 12 residues long. V was shortened by 4 bases and J by 7 bases, with 7 bases between the two germline ends. The CDR3 here is CASSWSGGELFF. The CDR3 region has the DNA TGTGCCAGCAGTTGGTCGGGCGGGGAGCTGTTTTTT.

The chain joins TRBV4-1 to TRBJ2-7, with D possibly being TRBD1 (6 bases). Germline V CDR1 and CDR2: MGHRA, YSYEKL. Deletions cut 4 bases from V and 2 bases from J, with 18 bases between. The length of the CDR3 is 16 residues. This chain's CDR3 is CASSPVPWAGAYEQYF. The CDR3 nucleotides are TGCGCCAGCAGCCCGGTCCCCTGGGCAGGGGCCTACGAGCAGTACTTC.

The count of this clone is one. The chain uses TRBV7-2 and TRBJ2-1; TRBD2 matches 7 bases. V dropped 0 bases and J dropped 8; count of bases not matched to a gene: 7. CDR3 length equals 15 residues. Germline values: CDR1 SGHTA, CDR2 FQGNSA. CDR3 DNA sequence: TGTGCCAGCAGCTTAGCCCGCGGGAGTTTCGATGAGCAGTTCTTC. Residues: CASSLARGSFDEQFF.

The chain is built from TRBV11-3 and TRBJ2-3, with D possibly TRBD2 on 6 matching bases. The ends were cut back, 1 base at V and 1 base at J, with 15 bases in the middle. This CDR3 comprises 17 residues. Germline CDR1 and CDR2: SGHNT and YENEEA. The CDR3 DNA reads TGTGCCAGCAGCTTAGTGACTTTGGCGGGACGCACAGATACGCAGTATTTT. As protein: CASSLVTLAGRTDTQYF.

This chain links TRBV7-9 with TRBJ2-7; D may be TRBD2 (5 bases). CDR1 and CDR2 (germline): SEHNR, FQNEAQ (reference sequence). CDR3 length: 14 residues. With 4 bases removed from V and 4 bases from J, the gap between germline ends came to 14 bases. The CDR3 here is CASSSGSFAYEQYF. As DNA, the CDR3 is TGTGCCAGCAGCTCGGGGTCGTTTGCGTACGAGCAGTACTTC.

CDR3 region: CASSRAGGSGGQETQYF. CDR3 DNA sequence: TGTGCCAGCAGCCGAGCGGGAGGGAGTGGGGGTCAAGAGACCCAGTACTTC. The chain combines TRBV7-3 with TRBJ2-5; 10 bases are a match to TRBD2. The CDR3 contains 17 residues. V dropped 5 bases and J dropped 2; count of bases not matched to a gene: 11. Germline V lookup: CDR1 SGHTA, CDR2 FQGTGA.

This clone occurred a few times. The chain employs TRBV28 and TRBJ1-5; 8 nucleotides match TRBD1. V dropped 3 bases and J dropped 2; count of bases not matched to a gene: 3. The germline V gene encodes CDR1 MDHEN and CDR2 SYDVKM. This CDR3 has 15 amino acids. The CDR3 sequence: CASSLPGGRNQPQHF. In nucleotides, the CDR3 is TGTGCCAGCAGTTTGCCAGGGGGCCGCAATCAGCCCCAGCATTTT.

V usage is TRBV5-4 and J usage is TRBJ2-2; TRBD2 agrees at 10 bases. The CDR3 loop spans 15 amino acids. Germline CDR1 and CDR2: SGHNT and YYREEE (reference sequence). V lost 5 bases and J lost 4; bases outside the gene matches: 5. DNA of the CDR3: TGTGCCAGCAGTGAGCGGGGGGGCATCACCGGGGAGCTGTTTTTT. Translating gives CASSERGGITGELFF. The variable domain in full, with the rest retrieved from reference TRBV5-4 and TRBJ2-2, is ETGVTQSPTHLIKTRGQQVTLRCSSQSGHNTVSWYQQALGQGPQFIFQYYREEENGRGNFPPRFSGLQFPNYSSELNVNALELDDSALYLCASSERGGITGELFFGEGSRLTVL.

This chain's CDR3 is CASQRTGTTYEQYF. The DNA of the CDR3 is TGTGCCAGTCAGAGGACAGGGACAACCTACGAGCAGTACTTC. The rearrangement joins TRBV27 to TRBJ2-7, with TRBD1 identical over 8 bases. Trimming at V came to 9 bases and at J to 2 bases, leaving 9 bases not matched to a gene. The CDR3 loop spans 14 amino acids. CDR1 is MNHEY and CDR2 is SMNVEV in the germline V gene (reference sequence).

Concerning this clone itself: One junction end disagrees with the germline gene, perhaps due to a read error. This chain uses TRBV7-2 with TRBJ1-6; 9 positions agree with TRBD1. CDR3 length equals 12 residues. Per germline, CDR1 SGHTA and CDR2 FQGNSA. For the CDR3, the DNA is TGTGCCAGCAGCTTAGGTTTGGGACAGGGAACTTTT. Translated, it gives CASSLGLGQGTF.

The chain employs TRBV4-3 and TRBJ2-7, with D tentatively TRBD2 (5 bases). With 3 bases removed from V and 2 bases from J, the gap between germline ends came to 20 bases. CDR1 LGHNA and CDR2 YSLEER come from the germline V gene. The CDR3 length is 17 residues. The CDR3 DNA sequence: TGCGCCAGCAGCCACACCCGCGCTACTAGGACCCCCTACGAGCAGTACTTC. It codes for CASSHTRATRTPYEQYF.

The chain uses TRBV24-1 and TRBJ1-2; 10 positions match TRBD1. This CDR3 contains 14 residues. CDR1 is KGHDR, CDR2 SFDVKD, per germline. J was trimmed by 3 bases and V by 7 bases; bases with no gene match: 4. CDR3 sequence reads: CATRGTGADYGYTF. CDR3 nucleotide sequence: TGTGCCACCAGGGGGACAGGGGCGGACTATGGCTACACCTTC.

The J gene is TRBJ2-5, the V gene TRBV5-5, with a tentative D call TRBD1 (6 bases). Germline lookup yields CDR1 SGHKS and CDR2 YYEKEE (reference sequence). The CDR3 length is 14 residues. Trimming shortened V by 1 base and J by 5 bases, and 12 bases separated the two germline ends. CDR3 sequence: CASSLSGGGETQYF. In DNA form, the CDR3 reads TGTGCCAGCAGCTTGTCTGGGGGCGGGGAGACCCAGTACTTC.

The gene calls are TRBV6-6 and TRBJ1-2, with a weak D call TRBD1 (6 bases). CDR3 size: 14 residues. V lost 0 bases, J lost 6 bases, and 11 bases lay in between. The germline CDR1 and CDR2 sequences are MNHNY and SVGAGI (reference sequence). The DNA for the CDR3 is TGTGCCAGCAGTTACTCAACAGGGCGGGATGGCTACACCTTC. This codes for CASSYSTGRDGYTF.

The chain combines TRBV9 with TRBJ1-1, with D perhaps TRBD1 (6 bases). Germline CDR1 SGDLS, CDR2 YYNGEE. The CDR3 consists of 20 residues. Trimming shortened V by 4 bases and J by 0 bases, and 28 bases separated the two germline ends. CDR3 DNA: TGTGCCAGCAGCCCCCAGATCATCCCGTCGACCTGGGACATGAACACTGAAGCTTTCTTT. It is translated as CASSPQIIPSTWDMNTEAFF.

The chain recombines TRBV7-9 with TRBJ1-2; a possible D gene is TRBD1 (5 bases). Trimming stripped 5 bases from V and 8 bases from J, with 15 bases between. Germline V gives CDR1 SEHNR, CDR2 FQNEAQ (reference sequence). The CDR3 is 13 residues long. The chain's CDR3 is CASSAAQGGGYTF. The CDR3 coding sequence is TGTGCCAGCAGCGCAGCGCAGGGTGGAGGCTACACCTTC.

CDR3 nucleotides: TGTGCCACCAGTGAAGGGGGAGTCGGCATGAACACTGAAGCTTTCTTT. It encodes CATSEGGVGMNTEAFF. The chain has TRBV24-1 and TRBJ1-1; D is perhaps TRBD1 (6 bases). Trimming left V 4 bases short and J 0 bases short, with 14 bases between. The V gene's germline CDR1 is KGHDR and CDR2 SFDVKD. The CDR3 totals 16 residues.

This chain links TRBV19 with TRBJ2-1, with 12 bases aligning to TRBD2. In germline, CDR1 is LNHDA, CDR2 SQIVND (reference sequence). This CDR3 is built from 17 residues. V shed 2 bases, J shed 2 bases, and the junction held 4 bases outside the gene matches. CDR3 loop: CASSIRLAGDTYNEQFF. As DNA, the CDR3 is TGTGCCAGTAGTATACGACTAGCGGGAGACACCTACAATGAGCAGTTCTTC.

The chain employs TRBV28 and TRBJ1-5, with TRBD1 as a possible D gene (6 bases). This CDR3 spans 17 amino acids. Germline V gene sequence: CDR1 MDHEN, CDR2 SYDVKM. Trimming removed 4 bases at V and 6 bases at J, with 22 bases between. CDR3 in amino acids: CASSSGVRGLGGQPQHF. CDR3 nucleotides: TGTGCCAGCAGTTCAGGAGTGAGGGGCCTAGGGGGTCAGCCCCAGCATTTT.